The rows below give T cell receptor beta chains drawn from one sample of a study of blood T cell repertoires in COVID-19. Some clones are missing from TCRdb's copy, which holds only in-frame ones; the method was immunoSEQ multiplex PCR. The sample shows 300,000 to 400,000 clones, about nine tenths of them seen only once. Material: peripheral blood. All receptors derive from a woman aged 70 to 79 with COVID-19, enrolled during active disease. The CDR3 runs from the conserved cysteine through the conserved F or W. A D gene is named only where the DNA matches it firmly. Rows give clone size only sometimes, using once, few, many, or a class for an expanded clone.

clone_size: -; j_call: TRBJ1-2; d_call: -; v_call: TRBV19; cdr3_aa: CASSPLGQSWDYGYTF; cdr3_nt: TGTGCCAGTAGTCCCTTAGGACAGTCCTGGGACTATGGCTACACCTTC
clone_size: -; j_call: TRBJ2-7; d_call: TRBD2; v_call: TRBV6-2/TRBV6-3; cdr3_aa: CASSFGGASYEQYF; cdr3_nt: TGTGCCAGCAGTTTCGGGGGGGCCTCCTACGAGCAGTACTTC
clone_size: -; j_call: TRBJ1-1; d_call: -; v_call: TRBV7-2; cdr3_aa: CASSLAGRGSYTEAFF; cdr3_nt: TGTGCCAGCAGCTTAGCAGGCAGGGGCAGTTACACTGAAGCTTTCTTT
clone_size: -; j_call: TRBJ1-1; d_call: -; v_call: TRBV7-9; cdr3_aa: CASSVSGGTEAFF; cdr3_nt: TGTGCCAGCAGTGTATCGGGGGGCACTGAAGCTTTCTTT
clone_size: -; j_call: TRBJ2-7; d_call: TRBD2; v_call: TRBV10-2; cdr3_aa: CASTGDYTYEQYF; cdr3_nt: TGCGCCAGCACGGGGGACTATACCTACGAGCAGTACTTC
clone_size: -; j_call: TRBJ1-2; d_call: TRBD1; v_call: TRBV5-6; cdr3_aa: CASSPADRGYYGYTF; cdr3_nt: TGTGCCAGCAGCCCTGCTGACAGGGGGTACTATGGCTACACCTTC
clone_size: -; j_call: TRBJ1-6; d_call: -; v_call: TRBV11-2; cdr3_aa: CASSAEGGLTWSPLHF; cdr3_nt: TGTGCCAGCAGCGCCGAAGGGGGTTTGACTTGGTCACCCCTCCACTTT
clone_size: once; j_call: TRBJ2-7; d_call: -; v_call: TRBV18; cdr3_aa: CASPGAYEQYF; cdr3_nt: TGTGCCAGCCCCGGGGCCTACGAGCAGTACTTC
clone_size: once; j_call: TRBJ2-1; d_call: -; v_call: TRBV21-1; cdr3_aa: CASSKAGTSGGFNEQFF; cdr3_nt: TGTGCCAGCAGCAAAGCGGGGACTAGCGGGGGATTCAATGAGCAGTTCTTC
clone_size: -; j_call: TRBJ1-6; d_call: TRBD1; v_call: TRBV28; cdr3_aa: CASSAGTGASPLHF; cdr3_nt: TGTGCCAGCAGTGCCGGGACAGGGGCTTCACCCCTCCACTTT
clone_size: -; j_call: TRBJ1-4; d_call: -; v_call: TRBV5-4; cdr3_aa: CASSSGIQVEKLFF; cdr3_nt: TGTGCCAGCAGCTCGGGGATCCAAGTGGAAAAACTGTTTTTT
clone_size: many; j_call: TRBJ1-5; d_call: -; v_call: TRBV3-1/TRBV3-2; cdr3_aa: CASSQGVNQPQHF; cdr3_nt: TGTGCCAGCAGCCAGGGCGTAAATCAGCCCCAGCATTTT
clone_size: -; j_call: TRBJ2-5; d_call: -; v_call: TRBV6-5; cdr3_aa: CASSYSTGIWETQYF; cdr3_nt: TGTGCCAGCAGTTACTCTACGGGAATTTGGGAGACCCAGTACTTC
clone_size: -; j_call: TRBJ2-5; d_call: TRBD1; v_call: TRBV11-3; cdr3_aa: CASTQTGSRYQETQYF; cdr3_nt: TGTGCCAGCACCCAGACAGGGTCGAGGTACCAAGAGACCCAGTACTTC
clone_size: -; j_call: TRBJ1-1; d_call: TRBD1; v_call: TRBV27; cdr3_aa: CASLGELQGASTEAFF; cdr3_nt: TGTGCCAGCCTGGGGGAATTACAGGGGGCGAGCACTGAAGCTTTCTTT
clone_size: -; j_call: TRBJ2-2; d_call: TRBD1; v_call: TRBV5-4; cdr3_aa: CASSKPGQGGAGELFF; cdr3_nt: TGTGCCAGCAGTAAGCCGGGACAGGGAGGAGCCGGGGAGCTGTTTTTT
clone_size: -; j_call: TRBJ1-1; d_call: TRBD1; v_call: TRBV27; cdr3_aa: CASSLKGQGYTEAFF; cdr3_nt: TGTGCCAGCAGTTTAAAAGGACAGGGGTACACTGAAGCTTTCTTT
clone_size: -; j_call: TRBJ1-3; d_call: -; v_call: TRBV18; cdr3_aa: CASSPPAAGISGNTIYF; cdr3_nt: TGTGCCAGCTCACCACCGGCTGCAGGAATCTCTGGAAACACCATATATTTT
clone_size: -; j_call: TRBJ1-6; d_call: TRBD1; v_call: TRBV30; cdr3_aa: CAWSDPGQRPSPLHF; cdr3_nt: TGTGCCTGGAGTGATCCGGGACAGCGGCCTTCACCCCTCCACTTT
clone_size: -; j_call: TRBJ1-4; d_call: -; v_call: TRBV5-6; cdr3_aa: CASSLGQNDEKLFF; cdr3_nt: TGTGCCAGCAGCCTCGGACAGAACGATGAAAAACTGTTTTTT
clone_size: -; j_call: TRBJ1-1; d_call: -; v_call: TRBV28; cdr3_aa: CATLLNTEAFF; cdr3_nt: TGTGCCACCCTTTTGAACACTGAAGCTTTCTTT
clone_size: -; j_call: TRBJ2-1; d_call: -; v_call: TRBV18; cdr3_aa: CASSLLQGPNEQFF; cdr3_nt: TGTGCCAGCTCTCTATTACAGGGACCCAATGAGCAGTTCTTC
clone_size: -; j_call: TRBJ1-1; d_call: -; v_call: TRBV6-6; cdr3_aa: CASSYRPENTEAFF; cdr3_nt: TGTGCCAGCAGTTACCGCCCAGAGAACACTGAAGCTTTCTTT
clone_size: -; j_call: TRBJ1-3; d_call: TRBD1; v_call: TRBV29-1; cdr3_aa: CSVLTGGPGNTIYF; cdr3_nt: TGCAGCGTACTTACAGGGGGACCTGGAAACACCATATATTTT
clone_size: -; j_call: TRBJ1-3; d_call: TRBD1; v_call: TRBV28; cdr3_aa: CASSLPPTGVINTIYF; cdr3_nt: TGTGCCAGCAGTCTACCCCCTACAGGGGTAATCAACACCATATATTTT
clone_size: -; j_call: TRBJ2-7; d_call: TRBD1; v_call: TRBV18; cdr3_aa: CASRFLDRGGEQYF; cdr3_nt: TGTGCCAGCCGTTTTTTGGACAGGGGAGGCGAGCAGTACTTC
clone_size: -; j_call: TRBJ2-7; d_call: TRBD1; v_call: TRBV30; cdr3_aa: CAWSNDRGYEQYF; cdr3_nt: TGTGCCTGGAGTAACGACAGGGGCTACGAGCAGTACTTC
clone_size: -; j_call: TRBJ2-1; d_call: -; v_call: TRBV6-4; cdr3_aa: CASSPDRYNEQFF; cdr3_nt: TGTGCCAGCAGTCCTGACAGGTACAATGAGCAGTTCTTC
clone_size: -; j_call: TRBJ1-5; d_call: TRBD1; v_call: TRBV6-5; cdr3_aa: CASSTMTGNQPQHF; cdr3_nt: TGTGCCAGCAGTACCATGACAGGGAATCAGCCCCAGCATTTT
clone_size: -; j_call: TRBJ2-1; d_call: TRBD1; v_call: TRBV4-3; cdr3_aa: CASSEQGAWNEQFF; cdr3_nt: TGCGCCAGCAGCGAACAGGGGGCTTGGAATGAGCAGTTCTTC
clone_size: -; j_call: TRBJ1-5; d_call: TRBD1; v_call: TRBV24-1; cdr3_aa: CATSDLRTGGDSNQPQHF; cdr3_nt: TGTGCCACCAGTGATTTGCGGACAGGGGGAGATAGCAATCAGCCCCAGCATTTT
clone_size: -; j_call: TRBJ1-5; d_call: TRBD1; v_call: TRBV20-1; cdr3_aa: CSASIQGVGNQPQHF; cdr3_nt: TGCAGTGCTAGTATTCAGGGGGTAGGCAATCAGCCCCAGCATTTT
clone_size: -; j_call: TRBJ1-1; d_call: -; v_call: TRBV28; cdr3_aa: CASSLTTATEAFF; cdr3_nt: TGTGCCAGCAGTTTAACGACAGCCACTGAAGCTTTCTTT
clone_size: -; j_call: TRBJ1-4; d_call: -; v_call: TRBV4-1; cdr3_aa: CASRAVGTRGEKLFF; cdr3_nt: TGCGCCAGCAGAGCCGTGGGGACACGGGGTGAAAAACTGTTTTTT
clone_size: -; j_call: TRBJ2-7; d_call: TRBD1; v_call: TRBV19; cdr3_aa: CASSERTGFYEQYF; cdr3_nt: TGTGCCAGTAGTGAACGGACAGGGTTTTACGAGCAGTACTTC
clone_size: -; j_call: TRBJ2-1; d_call: TRBD1; v_call: TRBV13; cdr3_aa: CASSSGTGSYNEQFF; cdr3_nt: TGTGCCAGCAGCTCCGGGACAGGTTCCTACAATGAGCAGTTCTTC
clone_size: -; j_call: TRBJ1-6; d_call: -; v_call: TRBV27; cdr3_aa: CASTFGGTLNNSPLHF; cdr3_nt: TGTGCCAGCACCTTCGGTGGGACACTGAATAATTCACCCCTCCACTTT
clone_size: -; j_call: TRBJ1-1; d_call: -; v_call: TRBV15; cdr3_aa: CATSSPPGHPGNTEAFF; cdr3_nt: TGTGCCACCAGCTCCCCCCCAGGCCATCCAGGGAACACTGAAGCTTTCTTT
clone_size: -; j_call: TRBJ1-5; d_call: -; v_call: TRBV30; cdr3_aa: CAWSAGSSNQPQHF; cdr3_nt: TGTGCCTGGAGTGCAGGCAGCAGCAATCAGCCCCAGCATTTT
clone_size: -; j_call: TRBJ1-6; d_call: -; v_call: TRBV13; cdr3_aa: CASSLGGQNSPLHF; cdr3_nt: TGTGCCAGCAGCTTAGGGGGGCAGAATTCACCCCTCCACTTT
clone_size: -; j_call: TRBJ2-7; d_call: -; v_call: TRBV7-9; cdr3_aa: CASSLEPVMYEQYF; cdr3_nt: TGTGCCAGCAGCTTAGAACCGGTCATGTACGAGCAGTACTTC
clone_size: -; j_call: TRBJ1-1; d_call: TRBD1; v_call: TRBV3-1/TRBV3-2; cdr3_aa: CASSFTDRAGTEAFF; cdr3_nt: TGTGCCAGCAGCTTTACAGACAGGGCAGGCACTGAAGCTTTCTTT
clone_size: -; j_call: TRBJ1-1; d_call: TRBD1; v_call: TRBV19; cdr3_aa: CATTGQAIHTEAFF; cdr3_nt: TGTGCCACCACCGGACAGGCCATCCACACTGAAGCTTTCTTT
clone_size: -; j_call: TRBJ2-7; d_call: TRBD2; v_call: TRBV7-2; cdr3_aa: CASSARRGSPYEQYF; cdr3_nt: TGTGCCAGCAGCGCGCGGCGGGGGTCCCCCTACGAGCAGTACTTC
clone_size: -; j_call: TRBJ2-1; d_call: TRBD1; v_call: TRBV5-1; cdr3_aa: CASSSQDRGAQFF; cdr3_nt: TGCGCCAGCAGCTCGCAGGACAGGGGTGCGCAGTTCTTC
clone_size: -; j_call: TRBJ1-5; d_call: TRBD1; v_call: TRBV30; cdr3_aa: CAWSKGTGLSNQPQHF; cdr3_nt: TGTGCCTGGAGTAAGGGGACAGGACTTAGCAATCAGCCCCAGCATTTT
clone_size: -; j_call: TRBJ2-7; d_call: TRBD1; v_call: TRBV7-8; cdr3_aa: CASSLDTGGTFSSYEQYF; cdr3_nt: TGTGCCAGCAGCTTAGATACAGGGGGGACCTTCAGCTCCTACGAGCAGTACTTC
clone_size: -; j_call: TRBJ1-1; d_call: TRBD1; v_call: TRBV5-6; cdr3_aa: CASSGTGFEAFF; cdr3_nt: TGTGCCAGCAGCGGGACAGGCTTTGAAGCTTTCTTT
clone_size: -; j_call: TRBJ2-7; d_call: TRBD1; v_call: TRBV28; cdr3_aa: CASSRTGSHEQYF; cdr3_nt: TGTGCCAGCAGTAGGACAGGTAGCCACGAGCAGTACTTC
clone_size: -; j_call: TRBJ1-1; d_call: -; v_call: TRBV20-1; cdr3_aa: CSASVSQVTEAFF; cdr3_nt: TGCAGTGCTAGTGTGTCCCAGGTCACTGAAGCTTTCTTT
clone_size: -; j_call: TRBJ1-1; d_call: -; v_call: TRBV6-5; cdr3_aa: CASSSPGRTEAFF; cdr3_nt: TGTGCCAGCAGTTCCCCAGGGCGGACTGAAGCTTTCTTT
clone_size: -; j_call: TRBJ1-6; d_call: TRBD1; v_call: TRBV7-8; cdr3_aa: CASSETGGRNSPLHF; cdr3_nt: TGTGCCAGCAGCGAGACAGGGGGCCGAAATTCACCCCTCCACTTT
clone_size: -; j_call: TRBJ1-3; d_call: -; v_call: TRBV5-4; cdr3_aa: CASSSPQGNTIYF; cdr3_nt: TGTGCCAGCAGCTCACCGCAGGGGAACACCATATATTTT